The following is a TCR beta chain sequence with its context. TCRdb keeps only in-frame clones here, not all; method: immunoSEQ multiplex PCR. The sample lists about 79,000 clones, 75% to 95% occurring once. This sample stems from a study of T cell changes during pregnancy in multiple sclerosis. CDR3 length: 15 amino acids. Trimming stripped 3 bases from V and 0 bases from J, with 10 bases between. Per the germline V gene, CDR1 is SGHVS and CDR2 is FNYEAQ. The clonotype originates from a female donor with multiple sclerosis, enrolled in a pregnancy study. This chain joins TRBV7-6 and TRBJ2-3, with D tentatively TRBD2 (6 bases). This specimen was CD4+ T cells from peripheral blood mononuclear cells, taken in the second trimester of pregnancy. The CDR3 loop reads CASSLDYPSTDTQYF. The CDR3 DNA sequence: TGTGCCAGCAGCTTGGACTATCCTAGCACAGATACGCAGTATTTT.